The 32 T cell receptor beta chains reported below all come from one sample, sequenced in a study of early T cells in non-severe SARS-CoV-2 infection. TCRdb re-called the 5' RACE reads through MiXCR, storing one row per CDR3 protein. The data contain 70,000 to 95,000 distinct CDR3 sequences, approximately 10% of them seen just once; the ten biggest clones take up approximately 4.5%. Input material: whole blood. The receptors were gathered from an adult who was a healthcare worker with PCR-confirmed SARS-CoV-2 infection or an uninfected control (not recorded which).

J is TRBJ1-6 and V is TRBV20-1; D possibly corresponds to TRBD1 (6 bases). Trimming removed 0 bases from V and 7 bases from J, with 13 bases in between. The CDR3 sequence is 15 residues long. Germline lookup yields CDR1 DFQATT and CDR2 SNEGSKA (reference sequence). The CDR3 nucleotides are TGCAGTGCTAGAGATCGCCTACAGGGCAATTCACCCCTCCACTTT. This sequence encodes CSARDRLQGNSPLHF.

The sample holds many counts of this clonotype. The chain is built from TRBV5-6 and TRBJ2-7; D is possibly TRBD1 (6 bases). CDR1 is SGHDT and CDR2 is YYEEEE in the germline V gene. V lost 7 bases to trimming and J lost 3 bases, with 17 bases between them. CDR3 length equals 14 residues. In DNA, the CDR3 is TGTGCCAGCTACCAGGGGACAAGAATCTACGAGCAGTACTTC. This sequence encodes CASYQGTRIYEQYF.

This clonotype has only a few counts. The CDR3 is CASSVGHSWGYGYTF. The CDR3 coding sequence is TGTGCCAGCAGCGTCGGTCACAGTTGGGGCTATGGCTACACCTTC. This chain connects TRBV9 to TRBJ1-2; D is unclear. In germline, CDR1 is SGDLS, CDR2 YYNGEE. V shed 2 bases and J shed 4 bases, with 15 bases lying between them. The CDR3 totals 15 residues. The full variable domain, in which reference TRBV9 and TRBJ1-2 provide the parts outside the CDR3, is DSGVTQTPKHLITATGQRVTLRCSPRSGDLSVYWYQQSLDQGLQFLIQYYNGEERAKGNILERFSAQQFPDLHSELNLSSLELGDSALYFCASSVGHSWGYGYTFGSGTRLTVV.

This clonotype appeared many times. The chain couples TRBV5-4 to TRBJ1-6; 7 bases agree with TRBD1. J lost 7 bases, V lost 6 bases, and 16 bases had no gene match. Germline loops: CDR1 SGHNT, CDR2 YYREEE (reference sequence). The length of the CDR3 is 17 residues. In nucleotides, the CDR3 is TGTGCCAGCACCCCCGGGGGACAGCTAGATAGAAATTCACCCCTCCACTTT. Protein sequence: CASTPGGQLDRNSPLHF.

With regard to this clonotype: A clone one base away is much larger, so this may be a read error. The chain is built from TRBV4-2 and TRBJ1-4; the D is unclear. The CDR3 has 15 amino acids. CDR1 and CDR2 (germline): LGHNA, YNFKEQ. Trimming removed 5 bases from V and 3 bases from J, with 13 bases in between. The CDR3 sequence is CASSTPRDPNEKLFF. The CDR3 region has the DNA TGTGCCAGCAGCACACCGAGAGACCCTAATGAAAAACTGTTTTTT.

This CDR3 is CASSFDTSTDTQYF. The CDR3 region has the DNA TGTGCCAGCAGCTTCGATACTAGCACAGATACGCAGTATTTT. The chain combines TRBV5-5 with TRBJ2-3, with unresolved D. The CDR3 has 14 residues. CDR1 and CDR2 from the germline V gene are SGHKS and YYEKEE (reference sequence). V was trimmed by 2 bases and J by 0 bases, leaving 7 bases between them. The complete variable domain, with remaining parts taken from reference TRBV5-5 and TRBJ2-3, reads DAGVTQSPTHLIKTRGQQVTLRCSPISGHKSVSWYQQVLGQGPQFIFQYYEKEERGRGNFPDRFSARQFPNYSSELNVNALLLGDSALYLCASSFDTSTDTQYFGPGTRLTVL.

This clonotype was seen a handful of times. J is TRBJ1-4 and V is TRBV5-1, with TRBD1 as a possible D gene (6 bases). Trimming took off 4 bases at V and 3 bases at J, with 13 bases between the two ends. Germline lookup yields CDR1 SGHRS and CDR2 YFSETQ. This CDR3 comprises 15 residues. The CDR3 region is CASSPGGPPNEKLFF. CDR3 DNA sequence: TGCGCCAGCAGCCCGGGGGGGCCTCCTAATGAAAAACTGTTTTTT. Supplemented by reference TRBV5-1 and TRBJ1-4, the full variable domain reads KAGVTQTPRYLIKTRGQQVTLSCSPISGHRSVSWYQQTPGQGLQFLFEYFSETQRNKGNFPGRFSGRQFSNSRSEMNVSTLELGDSALYLCASSPGGPPNEKLFFGSGTQLSVL.

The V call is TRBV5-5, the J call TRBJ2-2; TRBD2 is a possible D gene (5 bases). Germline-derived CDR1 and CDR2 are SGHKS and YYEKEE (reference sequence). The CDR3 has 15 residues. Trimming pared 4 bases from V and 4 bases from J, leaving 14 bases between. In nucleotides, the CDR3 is TGTGCCAGCAGCCGAGGGCTGGCCGCCACCGGGGAGCTGTTTTTT. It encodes CASSRGLAATGELFF.

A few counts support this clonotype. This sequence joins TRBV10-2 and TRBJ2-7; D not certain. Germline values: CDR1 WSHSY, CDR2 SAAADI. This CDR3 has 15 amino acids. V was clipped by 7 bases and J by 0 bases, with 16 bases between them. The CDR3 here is CASNLYETTSYEQYF. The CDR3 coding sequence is TGCGCCAGCAACTTGTACGAGACAACCTCCTACGAGCAGTACTTC.

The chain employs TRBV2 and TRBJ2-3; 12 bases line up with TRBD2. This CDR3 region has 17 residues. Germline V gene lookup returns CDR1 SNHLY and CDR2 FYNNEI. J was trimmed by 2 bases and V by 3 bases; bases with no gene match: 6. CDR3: CASSEGLAGANTDTQYF. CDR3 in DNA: TGTGCCAGCAGTGAGGGACTAGCGGGCGCGAACACAGATACGCAGTATTTT. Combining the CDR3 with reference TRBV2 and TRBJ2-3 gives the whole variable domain EPEVTQTPSHQVTQMGQEVILRCVPISNHLYFYWYRQILGQKVEFLVSFYNNEISEKSEIFDDQFSVERPDGSNFTLKIRSTKLEDSAMYFCASSEGLAGANTDTQYFGPGTRLTVL.

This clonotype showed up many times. The CDR3 DNA sequence: TGTGCCAGCAGCTTAATTGGGGGAAACACTGAAGCTTTCTTT. Its translation: CASSLIGGNTEAFF. J is TRBJ1-1 and V is TRBV7-3; D is possibly TRBD1 (5 bases). The length of the CDR3 is 14 residues. Trimming removed 1 base at V and 2 bases at J, with 8 bases between. Germline CDR1 is SGHTA and CDR2 is FQGTGA.

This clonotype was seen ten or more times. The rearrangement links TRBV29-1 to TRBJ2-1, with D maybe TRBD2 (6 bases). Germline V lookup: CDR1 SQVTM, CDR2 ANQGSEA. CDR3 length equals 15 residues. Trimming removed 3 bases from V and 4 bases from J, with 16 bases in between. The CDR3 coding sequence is TGCAGCGTTGAGGTGGGGGGAGATCCTTACAATGAGCAGTTCTTC. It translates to CSVEVGGDPYNEQFF.

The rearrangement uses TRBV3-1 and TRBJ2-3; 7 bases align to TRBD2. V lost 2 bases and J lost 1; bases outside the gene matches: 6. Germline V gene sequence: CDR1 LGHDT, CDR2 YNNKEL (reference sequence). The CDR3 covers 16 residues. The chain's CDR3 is CASSQPQGGGTDTQYF. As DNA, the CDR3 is TGTGCCAGCAGCCAACCCCAGGGAGGGGGCACAGATACGCAGTATTTT.

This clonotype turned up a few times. The CDR3 sequence is CASSLSSNQPQHF. CDR3 nucleotide sequence: TGTGCCAGCAGTTTAAGTAGCAATCAGCCCCAGCATTTT. The V gene is TRBV27, the J gene TRBJ1-5; D is unresolved. The CDR3 loop spans 13 amino acids. The V end lost 2 bases, the J end lost 0 bases, and 2 bases lay between the germline ends. Germline V lookup: CDR1 MNHEY, CDR2 SMNVEV (reference sequence).

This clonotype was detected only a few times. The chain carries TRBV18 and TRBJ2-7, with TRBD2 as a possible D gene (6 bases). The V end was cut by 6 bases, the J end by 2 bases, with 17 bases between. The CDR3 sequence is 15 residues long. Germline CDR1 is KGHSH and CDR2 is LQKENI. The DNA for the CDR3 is TGTGCCAGCTCCCCGAGGCGGGACGCCACCTACGAGCAGTACTTC. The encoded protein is CASSPRRDATYEQYF.

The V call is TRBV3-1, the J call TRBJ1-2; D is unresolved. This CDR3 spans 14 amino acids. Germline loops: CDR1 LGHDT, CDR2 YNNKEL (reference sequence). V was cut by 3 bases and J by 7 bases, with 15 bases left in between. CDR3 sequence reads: CASSHQGGPGGYTF. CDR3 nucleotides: TGTGCCAGCAGCCACCAAGGAGGGCCTGGTGGCTACACCTTC. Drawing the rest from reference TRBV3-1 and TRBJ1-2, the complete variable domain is DTAVSQTPKYLVTQMGNDKSIKCEQNLGHDTMYWYKQDSKKFLKIMFSYNNKELIINETVPNRFSPKSPDKAHLNLHINSLELGDSAVYFCASSHQGGPGGYTFGSGTRLTVV.

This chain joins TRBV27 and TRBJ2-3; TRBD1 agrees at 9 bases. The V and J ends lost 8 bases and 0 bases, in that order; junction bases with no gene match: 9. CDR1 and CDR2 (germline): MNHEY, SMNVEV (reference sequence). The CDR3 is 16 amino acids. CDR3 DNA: TGTGCCAGCCGGACAGGGGCCCCCCGTAGCACAGATACGCAGTATTTT. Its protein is CASRTGAPRSTDTQYF.

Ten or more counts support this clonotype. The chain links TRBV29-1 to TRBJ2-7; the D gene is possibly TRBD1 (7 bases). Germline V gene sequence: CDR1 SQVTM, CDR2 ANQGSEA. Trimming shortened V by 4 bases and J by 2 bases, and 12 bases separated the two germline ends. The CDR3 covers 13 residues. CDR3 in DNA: TGCAGCGTTGTGCCCAGGGGGGCCTACGAGCAGTACTTC. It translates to CSVVPRGAYEQYF.

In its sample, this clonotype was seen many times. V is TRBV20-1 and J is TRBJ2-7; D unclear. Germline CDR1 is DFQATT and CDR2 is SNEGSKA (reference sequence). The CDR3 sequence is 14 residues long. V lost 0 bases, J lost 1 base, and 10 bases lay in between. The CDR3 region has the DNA TGCAGTGCTAGAGATCCCACATCTTCCTACGAGCAGTACTTC. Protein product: CSARDPTSSYEQYF.

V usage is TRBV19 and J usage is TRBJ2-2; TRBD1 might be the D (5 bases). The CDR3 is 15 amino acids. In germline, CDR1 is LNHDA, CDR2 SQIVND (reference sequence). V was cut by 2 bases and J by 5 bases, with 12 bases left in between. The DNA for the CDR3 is TGTGCCAGTAGTATACTGCAGGGAACGACCGGGGAGCTGTTTTTT. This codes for CASSILQGTTGELFF.

The CDR3 nucleotides read TGTGCCAGCAGCTTAGTTAGGGAGTTTGAAGCTTTCTTT. It specifies CASSLVREFEAFF. The rearrangement links TRBV7-2 to TRBJ1-1; D not resolved. The CDR3 runs 13 residues. Germline V gene data show CDR1 as SGHTA and CDR2 as FQGNSA. V lost 1 base to trimming and J lost 7 bases, with 10 bases between them.

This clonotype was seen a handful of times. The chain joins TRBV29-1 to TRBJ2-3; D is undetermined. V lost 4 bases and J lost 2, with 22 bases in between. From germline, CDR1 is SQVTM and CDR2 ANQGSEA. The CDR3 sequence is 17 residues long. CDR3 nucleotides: TGCAGCGTTGTACCCCCAGGACCGTCCTCCTTCACAGATACGCAGTATTTT. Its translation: CSVVPPGPSSFTDTQYF.

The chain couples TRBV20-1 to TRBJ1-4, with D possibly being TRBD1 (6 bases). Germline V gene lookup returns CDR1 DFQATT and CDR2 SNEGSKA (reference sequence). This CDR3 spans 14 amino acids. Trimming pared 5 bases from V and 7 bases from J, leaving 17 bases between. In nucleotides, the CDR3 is TGCAGTGCTGGGTTAAGACAGGTCGGTGAAAAACTGTTTTTT. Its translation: CSAGLRQVGEKLFF.

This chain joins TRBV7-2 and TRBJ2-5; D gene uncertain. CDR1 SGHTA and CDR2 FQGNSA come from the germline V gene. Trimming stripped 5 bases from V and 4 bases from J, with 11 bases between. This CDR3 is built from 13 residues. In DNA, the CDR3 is TGTGCCAGCAGCCAAGGACGGGTAGAGACCCAGTACTTC. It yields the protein CASSQGRVETQYF.

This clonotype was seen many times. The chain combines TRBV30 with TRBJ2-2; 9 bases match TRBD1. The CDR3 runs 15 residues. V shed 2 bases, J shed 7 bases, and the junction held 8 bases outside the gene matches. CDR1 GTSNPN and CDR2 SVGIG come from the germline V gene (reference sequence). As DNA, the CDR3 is TGTGCCTGGAGTCTCGGGGACAGGGATGTCGGGGAGCTGTTTTTT. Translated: CAWSLGDRDVGELFF.

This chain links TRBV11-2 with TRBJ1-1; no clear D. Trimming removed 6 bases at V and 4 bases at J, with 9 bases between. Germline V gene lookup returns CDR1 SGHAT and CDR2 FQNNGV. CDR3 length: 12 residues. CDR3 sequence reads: CASRHLTTEAFF. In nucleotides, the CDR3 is TGTGCCAGCAGACACCTAACCACTGAAGCTTTCTTT. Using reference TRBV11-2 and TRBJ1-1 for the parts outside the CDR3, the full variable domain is EAGVAQSPRYKIIEKRQSVAFWCNPISGHATLYWYQQILGQGPKLLIQFQNNGVVDDSQLPKDRFSAERLKGVDSTLKIQPAKLEDSAVYLCASRHLTTEAFFGQGTRLTVV.

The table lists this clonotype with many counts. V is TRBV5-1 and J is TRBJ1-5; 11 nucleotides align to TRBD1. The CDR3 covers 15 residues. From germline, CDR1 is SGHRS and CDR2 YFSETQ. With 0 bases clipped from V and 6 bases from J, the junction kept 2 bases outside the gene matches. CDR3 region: CASSLEGTGGQPQHF. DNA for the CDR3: TGCGCCAGCAGCTTGGAGGGGACAGGGGGTCAGCCCCAGCATTTT.

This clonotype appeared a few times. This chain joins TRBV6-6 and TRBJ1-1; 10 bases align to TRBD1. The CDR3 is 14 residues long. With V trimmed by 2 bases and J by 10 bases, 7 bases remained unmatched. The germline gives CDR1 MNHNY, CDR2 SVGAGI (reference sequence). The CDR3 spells CASSYQWTGGTAFF. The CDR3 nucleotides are TGTGCCAGCAGTTACCAATGGACAGGGGGTACAGCTTTCTTT.

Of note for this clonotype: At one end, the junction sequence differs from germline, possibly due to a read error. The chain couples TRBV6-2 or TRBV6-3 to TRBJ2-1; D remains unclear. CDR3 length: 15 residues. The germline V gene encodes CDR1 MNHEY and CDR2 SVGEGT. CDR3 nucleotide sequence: TGTGTCAGCAGTTATATTGGCTCGCGCAGCAATGAGCAGTTCTTC. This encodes CVSSYIGSRSNEQFF.

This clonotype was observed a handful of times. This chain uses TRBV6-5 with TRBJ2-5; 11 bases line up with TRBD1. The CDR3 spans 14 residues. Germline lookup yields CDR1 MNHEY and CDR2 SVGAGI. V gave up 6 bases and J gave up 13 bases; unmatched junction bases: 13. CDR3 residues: CASSGQGADTDWYF. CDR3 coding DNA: TGTGCCAGCAGCGGACAGGGGGCCGATACTGACTGGTACTTC.

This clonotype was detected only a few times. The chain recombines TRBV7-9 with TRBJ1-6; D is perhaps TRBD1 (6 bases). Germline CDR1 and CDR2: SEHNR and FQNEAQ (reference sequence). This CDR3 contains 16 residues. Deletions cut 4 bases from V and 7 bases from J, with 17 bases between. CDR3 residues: CASSSGGAGANSPLHF. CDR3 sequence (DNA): TGTGCCAGCAGCTCCGGGGGAGCAGGGGCCAATTCACCCCTCCACTTT.

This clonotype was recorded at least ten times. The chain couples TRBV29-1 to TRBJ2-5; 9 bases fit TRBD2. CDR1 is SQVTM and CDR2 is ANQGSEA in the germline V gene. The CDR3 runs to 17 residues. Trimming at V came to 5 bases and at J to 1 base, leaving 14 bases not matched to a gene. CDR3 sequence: CSVPGRPPSGAQETQYF. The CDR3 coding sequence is TGCAGCGTTCCCGGAAGACCCCCTAGCGGGGCCCAAGAGACCCAGTACTTC. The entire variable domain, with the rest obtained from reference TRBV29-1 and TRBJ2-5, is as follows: SAVISQKPSRDICQRGTSLTIQCQVDSQVTMMFWYRQQPGQSLTLIATANQGSEATYESGFVIDKFPISRPNLTFSTLTVSNMSPEDSSIYLCSVPGRPPSGAQETQYFGPGTRLLVL.